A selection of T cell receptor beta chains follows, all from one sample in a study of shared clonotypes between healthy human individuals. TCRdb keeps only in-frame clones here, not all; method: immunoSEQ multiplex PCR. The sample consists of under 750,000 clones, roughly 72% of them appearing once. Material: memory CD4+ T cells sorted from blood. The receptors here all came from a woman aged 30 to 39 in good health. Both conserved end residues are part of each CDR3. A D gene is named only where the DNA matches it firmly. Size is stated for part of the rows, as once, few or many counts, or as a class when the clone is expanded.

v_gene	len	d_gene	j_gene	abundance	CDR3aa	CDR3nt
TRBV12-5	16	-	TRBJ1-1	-	CASGPYIEQMNTEAFF	TGTGCTAGTGGTCCCTACATAGAACAAATGAACACTGAAGCTTTCTTT
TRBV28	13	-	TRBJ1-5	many	CASSPTGNQPQHF	TGTGCCAGCAGCCCCACGGGCAATCAGCCCCAGCATTTT
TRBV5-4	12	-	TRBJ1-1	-	CASSSGRPEAFF	TGTGCCAGCAGCTCGGGACGACCTGAAGCTTTCTTT
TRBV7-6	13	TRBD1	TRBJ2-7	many	CASSRGQGYEQYF	TGTGCCAGCAGCCGGGGACAGGGCTACGAGCAGTACTTC
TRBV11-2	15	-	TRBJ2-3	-	CASSHDYLSTDTQYF	TGTGCCAGCAGCCACGACTATCTTAGCACAGATACGCAGTATTTT
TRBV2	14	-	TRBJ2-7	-	CASSEGGNSYEQYF	TGTGCCAGCAGTGAAGGTGGGAACTCCTACGAGCAGTACTTC
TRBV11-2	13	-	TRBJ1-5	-	CASSPGWGQPQHF	TGTGCCAGCAGCCCCGGGTGGGGCCAGCCCCAGCATTTT
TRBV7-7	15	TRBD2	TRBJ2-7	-	CASSLISGRWYEQYF	TGTGCCAGCAGCCTAATTAGCGGGAGGTGGTACGAGCAGTACTTC
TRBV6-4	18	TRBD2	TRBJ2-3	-	CARTTEEGLAVSTDTQYF	TGTGCCAGAACGACCGAAGAGGGACTAGCGGTAAGCACAGATACGCAGTATTTT
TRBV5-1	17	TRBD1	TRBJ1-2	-	CASSWTPTGGETVGYTF	TGCGCCAGCAGCTGGACTCCGACAGGGGGCGAGACGGTTGGCTACACCTTC
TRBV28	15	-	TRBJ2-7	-	CASSSSRETPYEQYF	TGTGCCAGCAGTTCCTCCCGGGAGACCCCCTACGAGCAGTACTTC
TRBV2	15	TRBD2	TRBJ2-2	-	CASRAGSGRTGELFF	TGTGCCAGCAGGGCGGGTAGCGGGCGCACCGGGGAGCTGTTTTTT
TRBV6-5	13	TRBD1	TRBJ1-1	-	CASRRQGQTEAFF	TGTGCCAGCCGGAGACAGGGACAAACTGAAGCTTTCTTT
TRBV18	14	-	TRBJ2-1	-	CASSPDTRSDEQFF	TGTGCCAGCTCACCGGACACTAGAAGTGATGAGCAGTTCTTC
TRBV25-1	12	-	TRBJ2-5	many	CASTDSAKTQYF	TGTGCCAGCACCGATAGCGCGAAGACCCAGTACTTC
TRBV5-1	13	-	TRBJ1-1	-	CASSSRVDTEAFF	TGCGCCAGCAGCTCACGAGTCGATACTGAAGCTTTCTTT
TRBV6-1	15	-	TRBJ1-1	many	CASSVFGDVGTEAFF	TGTGCCAGCAGTGTCTTTGGGGACGTAGGCACTGAAGCTTTCTTT
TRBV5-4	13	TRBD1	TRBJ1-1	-	CASSLDPGGVAFF	TGTGCCAGCAGCTTGGACCCAGGGGGCGTAGCTTTCTTT
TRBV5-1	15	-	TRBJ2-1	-	CASSLDSGGYNEQFF	TGCGCCAGCAGCTTGGATTCCGGAGGATACAATGAGCAGTTCTTC
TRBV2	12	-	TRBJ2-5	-	CASGNRQTFSHF	TGTGCCAGCGGAAACAGGCAAACTTTTAGCCACTTC
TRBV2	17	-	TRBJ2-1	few	CASSEDRQSPTYNEQFF	TGTGCCAGCAGTGAAGATCGACAGTCCCCAACCTACAATGAGCAGTTCTTC
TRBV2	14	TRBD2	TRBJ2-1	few	CASRLETSGNEQFF	TGTGCCAGCCGTCTAGAAACTAGCGGGAACGAGCAGTTCTTC
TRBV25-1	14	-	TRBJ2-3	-	CASSDSAGTDTQYF	TGTGCCAGCAGTGATAGCGCGGGTACAGATACGCAGTATTTT
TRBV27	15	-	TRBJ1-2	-	CASSPRITDNYGYTF	TGTGCCAGCAGTCCGCGAATAACGGATAACTATGGCTACACCTTC
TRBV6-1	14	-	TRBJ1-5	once	CASQPTGSNQPQHF	TGTGCCAGCCAGCCCACAGGTAGCAATCAGCCCCAGCATTTT
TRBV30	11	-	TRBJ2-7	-	CAWRTLYEQYF	TGTGCCTGGCGGACTCTATACGAGCAGTACTTC
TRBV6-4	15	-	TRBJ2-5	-	CASSYTDPRVGTQYF	TGTGCCAGCAGTTACACGGACCCGAGGGTAGGGACCCAGTACTTC
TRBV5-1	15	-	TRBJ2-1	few	CASSLDSYSYNEQFF	TGCGCCAGCAGCCTCGACTCATACTCCTACAATGAGCAGTTCTTC
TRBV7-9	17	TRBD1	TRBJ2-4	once	CASSSKDRELTKNIQYF	TGTGCCAGCAGCTCCAAGGACAGGGAATTAACCAAAAACATTCAGTACTTC
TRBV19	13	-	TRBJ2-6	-	CATHRDGANVLTF	TGTGCTACCCACAGGGATGGGGCCAACGTCCTGACTTTC
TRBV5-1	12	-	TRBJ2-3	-	CASRGNTDTQYF	TGCGCCAGCAGGGGCAACACAGATACGCAGTATTTT
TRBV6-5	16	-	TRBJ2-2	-	CASSFTSSARTGELFF	TGTGCCAGCAGTTTCACCTCCAGCGCACGTACCGGGGAGCTGTTTTTT
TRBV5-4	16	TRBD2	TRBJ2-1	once	CASSAGLAGGHNEQFF	TGTGCCAGCAGCGCCGGACTAGCGGGAGGCCACAATGAGCAGTTCTTC
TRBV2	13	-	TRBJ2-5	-	CASSGSGQETQYF	TGTGCCAGCAGTGGGAGCGGTCAAGAGACCCAGTACTTC
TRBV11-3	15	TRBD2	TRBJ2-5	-	CASSPGTSEQETQYF	TGTGCCAGCAGCCCAGGAACTAGCGAACAAGAGACCCAGTACTTC
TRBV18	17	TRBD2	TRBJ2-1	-	CASSPRPTSGMYNEQFF	TGTGCCAGCTCACCCCGACCCACTAGCGGGATGTACAATGAGCAGTTCTTC
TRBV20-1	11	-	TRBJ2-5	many	CSALYQETQYF	TGCAGTGCCTTGTACCAAGAGACCCAGTACTTC
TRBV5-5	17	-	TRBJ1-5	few	CASSPWGGALSNQPQHF	TGTGCCAGCAGCCCCTGGGGGGGGGCCTTGAGCAATCAGCCCCAGCATTTT
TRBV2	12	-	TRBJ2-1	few	CASSYGISEQFF	TGTGCCAGCAGTTACGGGATTAGCGAGCAGTTCTTC
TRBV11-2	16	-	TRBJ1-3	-	CASSSRLQFSGNTIYF	TGTGCCAGCAGCTCCCGTCTACAGTTCTCTGGAAACACCATATATTTT
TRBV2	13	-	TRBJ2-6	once	CASNLRGANVLTF	TGTGCCAGCAACCTTAGGGGGGCCAACGTCCTGACTTTC
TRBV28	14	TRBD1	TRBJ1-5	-	CASSPRSGGQPQHF	TGTGCCAGCAGTCCGCGTTCAGGGGGACAGCCCCAGCATTTT
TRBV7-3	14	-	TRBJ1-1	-	CASSLTGGETEAFF	TGTGCCAGCAGCTTAACAGGGGGAGAGACTGAAGCTTTCTTT
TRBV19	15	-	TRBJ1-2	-	CASSKVVDSLYGYTF	TGTGCCAGTAGTAAGGTCGTGGACAGCCTCTATGGCTACACCTTC
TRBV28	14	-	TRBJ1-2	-	CATRYHGQYYGYTF	TGTGCCACGAGATACCATGGACAGTACTATGGCTACACCTTC
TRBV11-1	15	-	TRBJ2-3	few	CASSLRRSPTDTQYF	TGTGCCAGCAGCTTACGACGGAGCCCCACAGATACGCAGTATTTT
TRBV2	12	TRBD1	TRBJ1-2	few	CASRGQGRGYTF	TGTGCCAGCAGGGGACAGGGAAGAGGCTACACCTTC
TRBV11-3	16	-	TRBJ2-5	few	CASSFGGAGLKETQYF	TGTGCCAGCAGCTTTGGGGGGGCTGGCCTGAAAGAGACCCAGTACTTC
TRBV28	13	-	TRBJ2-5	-	CASHRGGQETQYF	TGTGCCAGCCACAGGGGGGGCCAGGAGACCCAGTACTTC
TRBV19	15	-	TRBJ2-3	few	CASSPSPVATDTQYF	TGTGCCAGTAGTCCAAGCCCGGTGGCCACAGATACGCAGTATTTT
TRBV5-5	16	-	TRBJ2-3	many	CASSSWGVLSTDTQYF	TGTGCCAGCAGTTCTTGGGGGGTCTTAAGCACAGATACGCAGTATTTT
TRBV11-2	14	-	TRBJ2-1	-	CASSVRLGSNEQFF	TGTGCCAGCAGCGTCAGACTAGGGTCCAATGAGCAGTTCTTC
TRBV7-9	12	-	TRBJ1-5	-	CASSQQNQPQHF	TGTGCCAGCAGCCAACAGAATCAGCCCCAGCATTTT
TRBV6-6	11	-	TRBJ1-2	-	CASSSNYGYTF	TGTGCCAGCAGTTCTAACTATGGCTACACCTTC
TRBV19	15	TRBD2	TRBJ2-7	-	CASRLKGLADYEQYF	TGTGCCAGTAGACTCAAGGGACTAGCGGACTACGAGCAGTACTTC
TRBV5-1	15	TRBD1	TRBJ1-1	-	CASRQQGRVGTEAFF	TGCGCCAGCCGTCAACAGGGGCGGGTTGGGACTGAAGCTTTCTTT
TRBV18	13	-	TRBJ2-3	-	CASSPYLQDTQYF	TGTGCCAGCTCACCATACCTTCAGGATACGCAGTATTTT
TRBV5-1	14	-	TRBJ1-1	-	CASSPEDLNTEAFF	TGCGCCAGCAGCCCCGAGGACCTGAACACTGAAGCTTTCTTT
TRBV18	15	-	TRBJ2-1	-	CASSPSSWGDNEQFF	TGTGCCAGCTCACCGAGTTCGTGGGGGGATAATGAGCAGTTCTTC
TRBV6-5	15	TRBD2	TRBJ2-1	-	CASSTGTSGGNEQFF	TGTGCCAGCAGCACCGGGACTAGCGGGGGCAATGAGCAGTTCTTC